The clone carrying this T cell receptor beta chain has just a few counts. The record originates from a study of blood T cell repertoires in COVID-19. The trim removed 1 base at V and 5 bases at J, leaving 7 bases unmatched. There are 16 residues in the CDR3. The germline V gene has CDR1 LGHDT and CDR2 YNNKEL (reference sequence). The assay was immunoSEQ multiplex PCR, and TCRdb's table has in-frame clones only and misses some. The profile covers fewer than 300,000 clones, with about 85% appearing a single time and approximately 4.3% taken by the ten largest. The chain uses TRBV3-1 (or the pseudogene TRBV3-2) and TRBJ2-2; TRBD1 agrees at 7 bases. The sequencing sample was made of peripheral blood. The receptor was isolated from a man aged 60 to 69 who had recovered from COVID-19. CDR3 region: CASSQAYRGGTGELFF. The CDR3 DNA is TGTGCCAGCAGCCAAGCTTACAGGGGTGGGACCGGGGAGCTGTTTTTT.